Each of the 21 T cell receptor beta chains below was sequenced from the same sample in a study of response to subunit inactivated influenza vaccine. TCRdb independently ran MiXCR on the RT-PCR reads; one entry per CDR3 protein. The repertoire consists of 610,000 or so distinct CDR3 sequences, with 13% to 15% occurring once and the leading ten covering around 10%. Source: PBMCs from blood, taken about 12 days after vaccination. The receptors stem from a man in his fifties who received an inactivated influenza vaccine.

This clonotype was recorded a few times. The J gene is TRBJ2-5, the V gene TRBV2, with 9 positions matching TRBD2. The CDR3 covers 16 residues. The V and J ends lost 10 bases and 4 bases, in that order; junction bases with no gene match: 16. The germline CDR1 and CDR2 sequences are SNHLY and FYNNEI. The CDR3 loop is CATSPGLAGRVETQYF. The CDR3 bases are TGTGCCACCTCCCCCGGGCTAGCGGGGAGGGTAGAGACCCAGTACTTC. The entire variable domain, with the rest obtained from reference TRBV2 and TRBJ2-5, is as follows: EPEVTQTPSHQVTQMGQEVILRCVPISNHLYFYWYRQILGQKVEFLVSFYNNEISEKSEIFDDQFSVERPDGSNFTLKIRSTKLEDSAMYFCATSPGLAGRVETQYFGPGTRLLVL.

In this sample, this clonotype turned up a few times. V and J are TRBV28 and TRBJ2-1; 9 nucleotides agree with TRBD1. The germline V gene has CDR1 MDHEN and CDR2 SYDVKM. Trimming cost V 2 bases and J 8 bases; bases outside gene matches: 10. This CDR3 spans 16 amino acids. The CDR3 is CASSLIRGQGVYEQFF. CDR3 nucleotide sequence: TGTGCCAGCAGTTTAATTCGGGGACAGGGAGTGTATGAGCAGTTCTTC.

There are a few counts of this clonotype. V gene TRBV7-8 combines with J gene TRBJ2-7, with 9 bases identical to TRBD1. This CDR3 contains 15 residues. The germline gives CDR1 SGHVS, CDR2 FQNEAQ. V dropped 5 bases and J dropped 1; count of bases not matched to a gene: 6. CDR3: CASSPGQGRSYEQYF. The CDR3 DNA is TGTGCCAGCAGCCCCGGACAGGGGCGATCCTACGAGCAGTACTTC.

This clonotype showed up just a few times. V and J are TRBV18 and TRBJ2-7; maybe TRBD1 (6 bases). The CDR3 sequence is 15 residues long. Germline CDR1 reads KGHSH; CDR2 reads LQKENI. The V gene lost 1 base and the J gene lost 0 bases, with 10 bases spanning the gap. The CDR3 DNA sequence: TGTGCCAGCTCACCACTTGAGGGGGACTCCTACGAGCAGTACTTC. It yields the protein CASSPLEGDSYEQYF.

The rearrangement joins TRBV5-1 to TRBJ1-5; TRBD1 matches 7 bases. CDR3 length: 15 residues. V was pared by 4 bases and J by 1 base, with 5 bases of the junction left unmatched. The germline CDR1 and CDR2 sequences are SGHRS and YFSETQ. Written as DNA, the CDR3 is TGCGCCAGCAGCCAGGGGGTGGGGAGCAATCAGCCCCAGCATTTT. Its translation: CASSQGVGSNQPQHF.

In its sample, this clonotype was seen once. The CDR3, as DNA: TGTGCCAGCAGCCAAGATCGGCTAGCATCCGGGGAGCTGTTTTTT. Its protein product is CASSQDRLASGELFF. The gene calls are TRBV4-2 and TRBJ2-2; the D gene is possibly TRBD2 (5 bases). CDR3 length equals 15 residues. CDR1 and CDR2 from the germline V gene are LGHNA and YNFKEQ. Trimming stripped 0 bases from V and 6 bases from J, with 11 bases between.

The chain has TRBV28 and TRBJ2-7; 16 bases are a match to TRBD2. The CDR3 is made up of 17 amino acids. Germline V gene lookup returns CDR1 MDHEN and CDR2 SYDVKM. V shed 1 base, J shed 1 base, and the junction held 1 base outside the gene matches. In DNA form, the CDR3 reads TGTGCCAGCAGTTTATCGGGACTAGCGGGGGGGTCCTACGAGCAGTACTTC. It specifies CASSLSGLAGGSYEQYF.

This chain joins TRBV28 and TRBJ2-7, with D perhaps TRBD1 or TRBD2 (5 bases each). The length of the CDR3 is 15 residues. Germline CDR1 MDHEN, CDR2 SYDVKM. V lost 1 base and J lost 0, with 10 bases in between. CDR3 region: CASSLYQGPSYEQYF. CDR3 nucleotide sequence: TGTGCCAGCAGTTTATACCAGGGACCCTCCTACGAGCAGTACTTC.

In nucleotides, the CDR3 is TGTGCCAGCAGCCCGACTCCTTTAACCGCAGGGGCGCAGTATTTT. Protein: CASSPTPLTAGAQYF. The chain employs TRBV7-2 and TRBJ2-3; D possibly corresponds to TRBD1 (6 bases). V gave up 5 bases and J gave up 10 bases, with 22 bases separating them. In germline, CDR1 is SGHTA, CDR2 FQGNSA. The length of the CDR3 is 15 residues.

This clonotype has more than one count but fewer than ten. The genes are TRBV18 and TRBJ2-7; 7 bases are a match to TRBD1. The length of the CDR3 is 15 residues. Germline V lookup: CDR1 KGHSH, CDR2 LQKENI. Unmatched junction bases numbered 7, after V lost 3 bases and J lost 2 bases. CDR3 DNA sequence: TGTGCCAGCTCACCCTCACAGGGGTCGACCTACGAGCAGTACTTC. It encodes CASSPSQGSTYEQYF.

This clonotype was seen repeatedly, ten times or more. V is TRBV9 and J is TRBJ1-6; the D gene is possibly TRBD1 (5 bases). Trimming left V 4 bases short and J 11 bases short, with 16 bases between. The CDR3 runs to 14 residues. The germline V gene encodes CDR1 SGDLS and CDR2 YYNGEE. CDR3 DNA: TGTGCCAGCAGCACCGGGACGGTGAGGGCACCCCTCCACTTT. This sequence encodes CASSTGTVRAPLHF. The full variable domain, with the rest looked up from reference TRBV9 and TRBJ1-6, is DSGVTQTPKHLITATGQRVTLRCSPRSGDLSVYWYQQSLDQGLQFLIQYYNGEERAKGNILERFSAQQFPDLHSELNLSSLELGDSALYFCASSTGTVRAPLHFGNGTRLTVT.

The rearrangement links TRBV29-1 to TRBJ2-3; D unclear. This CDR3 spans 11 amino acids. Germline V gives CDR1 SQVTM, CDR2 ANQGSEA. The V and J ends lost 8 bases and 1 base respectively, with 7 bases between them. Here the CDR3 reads CSIRRTDTQYF. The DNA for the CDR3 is TGCAGCATCCGGCGCACAGATACGCAGTATTTT.

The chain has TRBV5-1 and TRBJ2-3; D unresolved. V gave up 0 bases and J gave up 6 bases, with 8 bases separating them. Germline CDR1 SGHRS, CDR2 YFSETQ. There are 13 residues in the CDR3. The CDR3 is CASSLASADTQYF. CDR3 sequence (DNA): TGCGCCAGCAGCTTGGCCTCTGCGGATACGCAGTATTTT. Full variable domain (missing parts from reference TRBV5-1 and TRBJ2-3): KAGVTQTPRYLIKTRGQQVTLSCSPISGHRSVSWYQQTPGQGLQFLFEYFSETQRNKGNFPGRFSGRQFSNSRSEMNVSTLELGDSALYLCASSLASADTQYFGPGTRLTVL.

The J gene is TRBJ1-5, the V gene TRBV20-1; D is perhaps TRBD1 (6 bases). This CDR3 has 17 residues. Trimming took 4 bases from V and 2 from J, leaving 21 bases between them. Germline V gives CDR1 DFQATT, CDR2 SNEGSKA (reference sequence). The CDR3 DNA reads TGCAGTGCTAACCACCTCGGGGGCTTACAAGGCAATCAGCCCCAGCATTTT. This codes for CSANHLGGLQGNQPQHF.

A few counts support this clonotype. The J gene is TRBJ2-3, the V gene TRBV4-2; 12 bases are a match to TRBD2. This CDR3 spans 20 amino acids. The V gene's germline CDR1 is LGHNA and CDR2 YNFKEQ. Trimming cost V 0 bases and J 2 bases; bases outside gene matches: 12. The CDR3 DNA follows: TGTGCCAGCAGCCAAGAGGGCGGGCTAGCGGGGGGGCCGTACACAGATACGCAGTATTTT. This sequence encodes CASSQEGGLAGGPYTDTQYF.

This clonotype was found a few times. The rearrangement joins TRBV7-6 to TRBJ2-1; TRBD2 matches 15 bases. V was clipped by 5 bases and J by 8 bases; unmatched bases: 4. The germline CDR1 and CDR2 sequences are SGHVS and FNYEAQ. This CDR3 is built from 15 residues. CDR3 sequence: CASSPGLAGGHEQFF. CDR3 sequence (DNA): TGTGCCAGCAGCCCGGGACTAGCGGGGGGCCATGAGCAGTTCTTC.

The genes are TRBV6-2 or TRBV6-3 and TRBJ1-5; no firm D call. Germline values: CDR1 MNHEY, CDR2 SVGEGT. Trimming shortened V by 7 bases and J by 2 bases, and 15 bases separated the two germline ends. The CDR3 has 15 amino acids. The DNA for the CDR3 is TGTGCCAGCAAACCTGGGCCGGAAGGCAATCAGCCCCAGCATTTT. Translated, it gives CASKPGPEGNQPQHF.

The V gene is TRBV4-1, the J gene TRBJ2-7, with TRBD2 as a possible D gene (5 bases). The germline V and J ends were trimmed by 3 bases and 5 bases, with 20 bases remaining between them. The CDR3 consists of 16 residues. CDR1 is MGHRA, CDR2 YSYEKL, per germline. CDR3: CASSHLTEGVPDEQYF. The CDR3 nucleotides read TGCGCCAGCAGCCACCTCACCGAGGGAGTTCCTGACGAGCAGTACTTC.

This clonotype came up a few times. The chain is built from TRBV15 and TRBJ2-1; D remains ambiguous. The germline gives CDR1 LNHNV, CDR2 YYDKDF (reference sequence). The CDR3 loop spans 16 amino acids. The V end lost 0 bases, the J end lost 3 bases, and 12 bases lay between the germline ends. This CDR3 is CATSREAQRLYNEQFF. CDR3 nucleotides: TGTGCCACCAGCAGAGAGGCCCAGCGACTCTACAATGAGCAGTTCTTC.

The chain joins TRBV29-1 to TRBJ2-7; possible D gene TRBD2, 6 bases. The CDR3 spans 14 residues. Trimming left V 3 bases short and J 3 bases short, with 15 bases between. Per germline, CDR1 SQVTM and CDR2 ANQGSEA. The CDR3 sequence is CSVETEGGNYEQYF. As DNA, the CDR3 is TGCAGCGTTGAGACCGAGGGAGGAAACTACGAGCAGTACTTC.

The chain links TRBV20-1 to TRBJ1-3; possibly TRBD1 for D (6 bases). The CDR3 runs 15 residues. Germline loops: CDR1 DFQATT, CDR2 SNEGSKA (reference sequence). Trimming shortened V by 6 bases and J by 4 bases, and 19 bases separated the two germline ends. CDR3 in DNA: TGCAGTGCGGCCGGGGGACATCATCGCGGAAACACCATATATTTT. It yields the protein CSAAGGHHRGNTIYF.